This is a list of T cell receptor beta chains from one sample in a study of response to subunit inactivated influenza vaccine. TCRdb processed the RT-PCR reads anew with MiXCR; each CDR3 protein has one entry. The sample includes under 550,000 distinct CDR3 sequences, less than 10% seen only once; the top ten take roughly 13%. The sequences come from PBMCs from blood, collected less than 30 months after vaccination. The receptors come from a man aged 50-75 years who received an inactivated influenza vaccine. Both conserved end residues are part of each CDR3. D genes are given only for firm matches. Clone size is not always given. Where it is, it says once, few, many or a class for expanded clones.

v_gene,abundance,j_gene,d_gene,CDR3nt,CDR3aa
TRBV7-6,few,TRBJ2-2,NA,TGTGCCAGCAGCTTAGTCGGGCCCTCCGGCACCGGGGAGCTGTTTTTT,CASSLVGPSGTGELFF
TRBV20-1,medium-sized,TRBJ2-5,NA,TGCAGTGCTAGAATGGGTCAAGAGACCCAGTACTTC,CSARMGQETQYF
TRBV6-5,few,TRBJ2-1,NA,TGTGCCAGCAGGTCCTCCTACAATGAGCAGTTCTTC,CASRSSYNEQFF
TRBV7-9,NA,TRBJ1-2,NA,TGTGCCAGCAGCTCGGGCCTTACGGGCTACACCTTC,CASSSGLTGYTF
TRBV4-3,many,TRBJ1-2,NA,TGCGCCAGCAGCCAAGACCGGGACCTTCCTGGCTACACCTTC,CASSQDRDLPGYTF
TRBV12-3/TRBV12-4,many,TRBJ2-1,NA,TGTGCCAGCAGTTTGCCTTACAATGAGCAGTTCTTC,CASSLPYNEQFF
TRBV6-4,many,TRBJ1-2,TRBD1,TGTGCCAGCAGTCGACAGGGAAACTATGGCTACACCTTC,CASSRQGNYGYTF
TRBV30,few,TRBJ2-3,NA,TGTGCCTGGAGTGTAGACAGGATGATGCAGTATTTT,CAWSVDRMMQYF
TRBV11-3,NA,TRBJ2-1,NA,TGTGCCAGCAGACGAGGGGGGTGGTTCTTC,CASRRGGWFF
TRBV20-1,few,TRBJ1-2,TRBD1,TGCAGTGCTAGCAGGACAGGGGACTATGGCTACACCTTC,CSASRTGDYGYTF
TRBV25-1,many,TRBJ1-4,NA,TGTGCCAGCAGTGCCGGGACGGCAGAAAAACTGTTTTTT,CASSAGTAEKLFF
TRBV6-5,few,TRBJ2-5,TRBD1,TGTGCCAGCAGTTACCCGCACAGGGGATGGGAGACCCAGTACTTC,CASSYPHRGWETQYF
TRBV11-1,NA,TRBJ2-1,TRBD1,TGTGCCAGCAGCCCCGGACAGGTCTCCTACAATGAGCAGTTCTTC,CASSPGQVSYNEQFF
TRBV20-1,many,TRBJ2-7,TRBD2,TGCAGTGCTACGACTAGCGGCTACGAGCAGTACTTC,CSATTSGYEQYF
TRBV30,NA,TRBJ1-1,NA,TGTGCCTGGAATGTAGGACAGCGAGTCGAAGCTTTCTTT,CAWNVGQRVEAFF
TRBV12-3/TRBV12-4,NA,TRBJ2-1,NA,TGTGCCAGCAGTCCTAGGGACCCAGGGTTGGATGAGCAGTTCTTC,CASSPRDPGLDEQFF
TRBV25-1,few,TRBJ2-2,TRBD1,TGTGCCACCCGGGCCACAGGGGCTATGAACACCGGGGAGCTGTTTTTT,CATRATGAMNTGELFF
TRBV28,NA,TRBJ2-1,NA,TGTGCCAGCATACCGGGACGCTCCTACAATGAGCAGTTCTTC,CASIPGRSYNEQFF
TRBV3-1,NA,TRBJ2-5,TRBD1,TGTGCCAGCAGCCATTCAGGGACAGGGAAACAAGAGACCCAGTACTTC,CASSHSGTGKQETQYF
TRBV29-1,few,TRBJ2-1,TRBD2,TGCAGCGTTAGCCTAGCGGGGCAGTTCTTC,CSVSLAGQFF
TRBV7-9,many,TRBJ1-5,TRBD1,TGTGCCAGCAGTTGGACAGGGGAAGGTCAGCCCCAGCATTTT,CASSWTGEGQPQHF
TRBV12-3/TRBV12-4,NA,TRBJ2-5,NA,TGTGCCAGCAGAACAGGGAACACACAAGAGACCCAGTACTTC,CASRTGNTQETQYF
TRBV30,NA,TRBJ1-5,NA,TGTGCCTGGAGCGGAGGATCCTCTAGCAATCAGCCCCAGCATTTT,CAWSGGSSSNQPQHF
TRBV29-1,NA,TRBJ2-1,NA,TGCAGCGTACCTATAGGCACGCTGATATACAATGAGCAGTTCTTC,CSVPIGTLIYNEQFF
TRBV19,once,TRBJ2-5,TRBD2,TGTGCCAGTAGTAGTCCTCGGACTAGCGTTCAAGAGACCCAGTACTTC,CASSSPRTSVQETQYF
TRBV4-3,many,TRBJ2-7,NA,TGCGCCAGCAGCCAATATGCCGGGGGCCGCTACGAGCAGTACTTC,CASSQYAGGRYEQYF
TRBV12-3/TRBV12-4,many,TRBJ2-1,NA,TGTGCCAGCAGTTTAGTGTTCGCTGCCCTCCAAAACAATGAGCAGTTCTTC,CASSLVFAALQNNEQFF
TRBV11-2,many,TRBJ2-2,TRBD1,TGTGCCAGCAGCTTAACCGGGACAGGGTCGTACGGGGAGCTGTTTTTT,CASSLTGTGSYGELFF
TRBV7-2,NA,TRBJ2-1,TRBD2,TGTGCCAGAAGCTTGGAACGGGGGGGCCCTTTAGAGCAGTTCTTC,CARSLERGGPLEQFF
TRBV29-1,NA,TRBJ2-5,NA,TGCAGCGCCTATTTGGGGAGCGGGGAGACCCAGTACTTC,CSAYLGSGETQYF
TRBV9,many,TRBJ2-1,NA,TGTGCCAGCAGCGTAGATGGTAGCGGAACCTACAATGAGCAGTTCTTC,CASSVDGSGTYNEQFF
TRBV20-1,many,TRBJ2-3,TRBD2,TGCAGTGCTCCTTCGTTACTAGCGGGGGCCGGTACGCAGTATTTT,CSAPSLLAGAGTQYF
TRBV28,NA,TRBJ2-1,TRBD1,TGTGCCAGCAGTTGGCCCCCCCCCGGGACAGGGATATATGAGCAGTTCTTC,CASSWPPPGTGIYEQFF
TRBV5-1,NA,TRBJ1-1,NA,TGCGCCAGCAGCTTGGACGCTCTCGACACTGAAGCTTTCTTT,CASSLDALDTEAFF
TRBV7-2,few,TRBJ2-1,NA,TGTGCCAGCTCAAGGGATGATAGCCGGAATGAGCAGTTCTTC,CASSRDDSRNEQFF
TRBV27,many,TRBJ2-1,NA,TGTGCCAGCAGTTTTACAGACAATGAGCAGTTCTTC,CASSFTDNEQFF
TRBV12-3/TRBV12-4,few,TRBJ1-5,NA,TGTGCCAGCAGTTTAGGGGGTTCTTATCAGCCCCAGCATTTT,CASSLGGSYQPQHF
TRBV20-1,NA,TRBJ2-2,NA,TGCAGTGCCACGGGGATTAACACCGGGGAGCTGTTTTTT,CSATGINTGELFF
TRBV6-1,few,TRBJ2-7,NA,TGTGCCAGCAGACCAGGCCAGGACTCCTACGAGCAGTACTTC,CASRPGQDSYEQYF
TRBV4-2,many,TRBJ2-5,TRBD1,TGTGCCAGCAGCAAGGGGGACAGGCCTTTCCAAGAGACCCAGTACTTC,CASSKGDRPFQETQYF
TRBV10-3,few,TRBJ1-2,NA,TGTGCCCTCGGGACTGGGTCTGGGTATGGCTACACCTTC,CALGTGSGYGYTF
TRBV7-9,many,TRBJ1-5,TRBD1,TGTGCCAGCAGTCAAGGGGGCGGTCAGCCCCAGCATTTT,CASSQGGGQPQHF
TRBV4-3,many,TRBJ2-2,NA,TGCGCCAGCAGCCAAGATTTGGGCGGGTTTGTATTCCCCGGGGAGCTGTTTTTT,CASSQDLGGFVFPGELFF
TRBV7-2,many,TRBJ2-3,NA,TGTGCCAGCAGTCTATCGGAATGGGATACGCAGTATTTT,CASSLSEWDTQYF
TRBV2,many,TRBJ1-5,NA,TGTGCCAGCAGGACCTTGGGGTCCGGTCAGCCCCAGCATTTT,CASRTLGSGQPQHF
TRBV20-1,many,TRBJ2-2,NA,TGCAGTGCTACCGACACCGGGGAGCTGTTTTTT,CSATDTGELFF
TRBV5-1,NA,TRBJ2-3,TRBD1,TGCGCCAGCAGCTTCGACAGGGCTTTGGACACAGATACGCAGTATTTT,CASSFDRALDTDTQYF
TRBV28,NA,TRBJ2-3,NA,TGTGCCAGCAGCTGGGCCTCGCACGGGAACACAGATACGCAGTATTTT,CASSWASHGNTDTQYF